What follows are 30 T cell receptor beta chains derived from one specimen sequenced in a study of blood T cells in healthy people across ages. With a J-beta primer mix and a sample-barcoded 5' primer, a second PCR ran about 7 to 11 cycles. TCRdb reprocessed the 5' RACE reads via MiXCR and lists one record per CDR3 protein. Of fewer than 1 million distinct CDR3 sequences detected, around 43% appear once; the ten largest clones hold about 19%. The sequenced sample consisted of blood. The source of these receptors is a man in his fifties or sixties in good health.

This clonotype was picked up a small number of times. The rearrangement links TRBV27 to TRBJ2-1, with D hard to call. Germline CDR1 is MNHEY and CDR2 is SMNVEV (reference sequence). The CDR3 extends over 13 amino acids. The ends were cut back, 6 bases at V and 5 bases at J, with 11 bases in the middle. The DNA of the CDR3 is TGTGCCAGCAGGAGGATGGAACACAATGAGCAGTTCTTC. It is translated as CASRRMEHNEQFF.

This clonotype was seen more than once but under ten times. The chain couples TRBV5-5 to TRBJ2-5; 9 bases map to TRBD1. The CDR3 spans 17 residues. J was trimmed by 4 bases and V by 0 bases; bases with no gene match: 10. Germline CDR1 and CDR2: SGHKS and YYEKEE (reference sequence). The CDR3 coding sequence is TGTGCCAGCAGCTTGGGGGATACAGGGGGCCAAGGAGAGACCCAGTACTTC. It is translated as CASSLGDTGGQGETQYF.

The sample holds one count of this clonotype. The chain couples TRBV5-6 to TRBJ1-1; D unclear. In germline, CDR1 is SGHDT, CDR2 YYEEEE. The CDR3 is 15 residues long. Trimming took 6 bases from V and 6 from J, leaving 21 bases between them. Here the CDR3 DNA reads TGTGCCAGCATCCGGGTGAGAAACCCTCTTGCTGAAGCTTTCTTT. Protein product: CASIRVRNPLAEAFF. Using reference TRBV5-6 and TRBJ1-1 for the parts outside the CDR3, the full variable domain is DAGVTQSPTHLIKTRGQQVTLRCSPKSGHDTVSWYQQALGQGPQFIFQYYEEEERQRGNFPDRFSGHQFPNYSSELNVNALLLGDSALYLCASIRVRNPLAEAFFGQGTRLTVV.

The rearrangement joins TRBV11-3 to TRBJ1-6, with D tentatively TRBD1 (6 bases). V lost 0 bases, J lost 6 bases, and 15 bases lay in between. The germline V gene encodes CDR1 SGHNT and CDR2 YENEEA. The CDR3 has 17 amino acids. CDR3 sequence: CASSLDRIGGSNSPLHF. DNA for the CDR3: TGTGCCAGCAGCTTAGATCGGATAGGGGGAAGTAATTCACCCCTCCACTTT.

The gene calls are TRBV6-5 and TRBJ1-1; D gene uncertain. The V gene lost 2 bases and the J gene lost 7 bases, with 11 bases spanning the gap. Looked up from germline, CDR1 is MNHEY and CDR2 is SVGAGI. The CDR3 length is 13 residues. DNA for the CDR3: TGTGCCAGCAGTTACGGCTCCGGAGGTGAAGCTTTCTTT. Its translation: CASSYGSGGEAFF.

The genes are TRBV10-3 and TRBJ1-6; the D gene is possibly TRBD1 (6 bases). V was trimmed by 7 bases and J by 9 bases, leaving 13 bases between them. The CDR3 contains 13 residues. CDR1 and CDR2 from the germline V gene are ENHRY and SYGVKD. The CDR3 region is CAINPGAGSPLHF. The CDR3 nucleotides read TGTGCCATCAACCCGGGGGCAGGTTCACCCCTCCACTTT.

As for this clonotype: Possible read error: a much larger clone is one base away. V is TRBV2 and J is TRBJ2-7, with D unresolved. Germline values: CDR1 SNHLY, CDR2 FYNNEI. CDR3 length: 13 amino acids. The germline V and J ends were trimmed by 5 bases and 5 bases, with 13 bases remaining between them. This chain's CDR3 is CASSYENSDEQYF. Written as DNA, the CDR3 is TGTGCCAGCAGTTATGAAAATTCCGACGAGCAGTACTTC.

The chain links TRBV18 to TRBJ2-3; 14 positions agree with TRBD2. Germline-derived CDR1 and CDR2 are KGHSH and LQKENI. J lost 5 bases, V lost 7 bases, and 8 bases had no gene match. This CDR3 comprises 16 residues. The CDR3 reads CASYPGLAGEQDTQYF. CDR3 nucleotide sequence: TGTGCCAGCTATCCGGGACTAGCGGGGGAGCAAGATACGCAGTATTTT. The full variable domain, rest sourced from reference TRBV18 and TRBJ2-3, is NAGVMQNPRHLVRRRGQEARLRCSPMKGHSHVYWYRQLPEEGLKFMVYLQKENIIDESGMPKERFSAEFPKEGPSILRIQQVVRGDSAAYFCASYPGLAGEQDTQYFGPGTRLTVL.

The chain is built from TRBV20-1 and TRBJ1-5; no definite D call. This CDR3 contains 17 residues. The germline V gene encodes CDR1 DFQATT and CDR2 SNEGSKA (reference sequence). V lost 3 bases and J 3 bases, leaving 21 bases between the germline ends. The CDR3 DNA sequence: TGCAGTGCTAGTAAAACGGCAGCCCGTGGTGTCAATCAGCCCCAGCATTTT. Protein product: CSASKTAARGVNQPQHF.

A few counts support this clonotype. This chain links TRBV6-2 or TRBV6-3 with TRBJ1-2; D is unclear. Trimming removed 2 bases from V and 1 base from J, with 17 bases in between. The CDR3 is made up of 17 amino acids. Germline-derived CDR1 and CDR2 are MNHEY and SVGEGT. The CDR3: CASSYRIRTAINYGYTF. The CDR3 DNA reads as TGTGCCAGCAGTTACCGTATCCGCACAGCGATTAACTATGGCTACACCTTC.

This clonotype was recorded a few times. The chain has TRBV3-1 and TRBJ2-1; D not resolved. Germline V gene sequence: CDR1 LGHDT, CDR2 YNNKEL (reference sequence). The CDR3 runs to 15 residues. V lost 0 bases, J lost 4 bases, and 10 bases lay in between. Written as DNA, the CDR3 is TGTGCCAGCAGCCAAGATAGGAGCCTGTACAATGAGCAGTTCTTC. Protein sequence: CASSQDRSLYNEQFF.

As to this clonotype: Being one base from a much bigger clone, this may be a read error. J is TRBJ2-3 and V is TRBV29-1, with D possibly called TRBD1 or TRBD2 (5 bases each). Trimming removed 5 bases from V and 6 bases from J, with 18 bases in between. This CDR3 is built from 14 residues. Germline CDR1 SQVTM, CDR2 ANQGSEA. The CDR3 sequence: CSVSGLENGDTQYF. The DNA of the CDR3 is TGCAGCGTTTCGGGGCTAGAGAATGGGGATACGCAGTATTTT.

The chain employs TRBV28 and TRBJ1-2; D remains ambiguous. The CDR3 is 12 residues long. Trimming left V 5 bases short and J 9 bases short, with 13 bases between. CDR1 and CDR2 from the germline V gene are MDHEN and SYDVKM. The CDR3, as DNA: TGTGCCAGCAGTGCGGGAGCAATGAGCTACACCTTC. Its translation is CASSAGAMSYTF.

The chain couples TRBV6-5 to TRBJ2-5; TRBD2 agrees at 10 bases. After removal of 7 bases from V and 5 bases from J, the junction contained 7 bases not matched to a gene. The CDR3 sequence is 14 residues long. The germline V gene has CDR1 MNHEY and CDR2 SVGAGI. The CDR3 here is CASKTSGVWETQYF. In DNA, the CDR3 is TGTGCCAGCAAAACTAGCGGGGTATGGGAGACCCAGTACTTC.

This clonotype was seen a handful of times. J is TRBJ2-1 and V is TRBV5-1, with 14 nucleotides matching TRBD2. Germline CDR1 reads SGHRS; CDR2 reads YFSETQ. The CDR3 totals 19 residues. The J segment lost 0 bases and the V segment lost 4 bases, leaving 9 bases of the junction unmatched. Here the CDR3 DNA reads TGCGCCAGCAGCCGCGGGACTAGCGGGGGATCGAGCTCCTACAATGAGCAGTTCTTC. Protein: CASSRGTSGGSSSYNEQFF.

CDR3 DNA sequence: TGTGCCAGCAGTTCAACTCCGGATCGATCTGGGGCCAACGTCCTGACTTTC. This translates into CASSSTPDRSGANVLTF. The chain recombines TRBV28 with TRBJ2-6, with D uncertain. Germline CDR1 MDHEN, CDR2 SYDVKM. The CDR3 covers 17 residues. V lost 4 bases and J lost 1, with 14 bases in between.

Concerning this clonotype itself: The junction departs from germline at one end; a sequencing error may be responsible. The DNA of the CDR3 is TGCAGTGGGCGATATGGGATGGGTCCGGAAAGACTGTTTTTT. This codes for CSGRYGMGPERLFF. This chain connects TRBV20-1 to TRBJ1-4; D not certain. Germline lookup yields CDR1 DFQATT and CDR2 SNEGSKA (reference sequence). The CDR3 extends over 14 amino acids.

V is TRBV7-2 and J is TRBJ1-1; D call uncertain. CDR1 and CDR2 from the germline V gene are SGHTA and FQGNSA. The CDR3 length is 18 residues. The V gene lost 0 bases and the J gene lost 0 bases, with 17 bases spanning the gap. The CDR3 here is CASSLASGRRFMNTEAFF. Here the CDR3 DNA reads TGTGCCAGCAGCTTAGCATCGGGGAGGAGGTTCATGAACACTGAAGCTTTCTTT.

CDR3 in DNA: TGTGCCAGCAGCTTAGGTGGGACTGCGGCAAACGAGCAGTACTTC. It encodes CASSLGGTAANEQYF. The chain is built from TRBV7-6 and TRBJ2-7, with D perhaps matching TRBD2 (6 bases). The V end was cut by 1 base, the J end by 5 bases, with 15 bases between. CDR3 length equals 15 residues. CDR1 SGHVS and CDR2 FNYEAQ come from the germline V gene.

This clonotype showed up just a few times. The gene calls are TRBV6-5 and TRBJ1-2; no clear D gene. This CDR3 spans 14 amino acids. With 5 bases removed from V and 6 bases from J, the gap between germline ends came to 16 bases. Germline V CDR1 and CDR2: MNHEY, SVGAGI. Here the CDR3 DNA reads TGTGCCAGCAGTGACGCAGGAGACTCTAATGGCTACACCTTC. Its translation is CASSDAGDSNGYTF.

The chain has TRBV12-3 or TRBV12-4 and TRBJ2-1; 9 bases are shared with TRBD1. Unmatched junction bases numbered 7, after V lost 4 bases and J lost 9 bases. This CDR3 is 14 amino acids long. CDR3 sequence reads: CASSWGQGRFEQFF. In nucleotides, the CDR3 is TGTGCCAGCAGTTGGGGACAGGGTCGTTTTGAGCAGTTCTTC.

The CDR3 nucleotides are TGCGCCAGCAGCTTGTCGCAGGGAGCGACCGGGGAGCTGTTTTTT. It yields the protein CASSLSQGATGELFF. The V gene is TRBV5-1, the J gene TRBJ2-2, with D tentatively TRBD1 or TRBD2 (5 bases each). V was trimmed by 1 base and J by 5 bases, leaving 12 bases between them. The CDR3 loop spans 15 amino acids. Per the germline V gene, CDR1 is SGHRS and CDR2 is YFSETQ.

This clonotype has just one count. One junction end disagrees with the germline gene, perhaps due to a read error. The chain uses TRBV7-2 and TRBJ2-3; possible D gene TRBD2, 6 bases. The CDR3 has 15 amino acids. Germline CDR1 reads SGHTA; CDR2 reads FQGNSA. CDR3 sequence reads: CAGSLDRGTADTQYF. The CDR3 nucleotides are TGTGCCGGCAGCTTAGATCGGGGGACGGCAGATACGCAGTATTTT.

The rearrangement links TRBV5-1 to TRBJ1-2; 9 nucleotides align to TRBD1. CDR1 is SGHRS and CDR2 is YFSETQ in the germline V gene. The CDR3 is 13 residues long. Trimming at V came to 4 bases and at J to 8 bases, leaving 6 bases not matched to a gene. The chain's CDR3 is CASSTAGTGGYTF. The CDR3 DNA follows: TGCGCCAGCAGCACCGCCGGGACAGGGGGCTACACCTTC.

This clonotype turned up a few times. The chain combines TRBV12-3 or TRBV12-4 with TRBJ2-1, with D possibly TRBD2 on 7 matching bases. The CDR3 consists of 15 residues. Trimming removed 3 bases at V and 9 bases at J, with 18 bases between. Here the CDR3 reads CASSFRFAGAGEQFF. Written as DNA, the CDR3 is TGTGCCAGCAGTTTTAGATTCGCGGGGGCGGGTGAGCAGTTCTTC.

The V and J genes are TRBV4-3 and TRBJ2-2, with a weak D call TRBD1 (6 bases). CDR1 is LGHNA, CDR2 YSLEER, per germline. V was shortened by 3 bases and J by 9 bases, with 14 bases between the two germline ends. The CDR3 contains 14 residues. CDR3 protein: CASSHLQGVRELFF. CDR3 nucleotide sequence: TGCGCCAGCAGCCACTTACAGGGAGTCCGGGAGCTGTTTTTT.

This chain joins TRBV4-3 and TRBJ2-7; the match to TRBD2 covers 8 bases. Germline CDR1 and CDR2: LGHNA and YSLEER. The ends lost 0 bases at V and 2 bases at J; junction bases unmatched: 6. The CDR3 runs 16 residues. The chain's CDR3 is CASSQEGAGEPYEQYF. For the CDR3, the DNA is TGCGCCAGCAGCCAAGAGGGAGCGGGGGAACCCTACGAGCAGTACTTC.

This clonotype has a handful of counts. DNA for the CDR3: TGTGCCAGCAGCTTAGTCCGAGGGAATACCTACGAGCAGTACTTC. Its protein product is CASSLVRGNTYEQYF. The rearrangement links TRBV7-8 to TRBJ2-7; a weak D match, TRBD2 (5 bases). CDR1 SGHVS and CDR2 FQNEAQ come from the germline V gene. V lost 1 base and J 2 bases, leaving 12 bases between the germline ends. The CDR3 length is 15 residues.

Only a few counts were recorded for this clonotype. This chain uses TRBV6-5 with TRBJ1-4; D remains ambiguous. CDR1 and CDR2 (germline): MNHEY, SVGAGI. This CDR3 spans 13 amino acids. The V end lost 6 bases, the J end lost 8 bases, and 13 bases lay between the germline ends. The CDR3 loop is CASSLPGGEKLFF. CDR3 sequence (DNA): TGTGCCAGCAGCCTGCCCGGTGGAGAAAAACTGTTTTTT.

DNA of the CDR3: TGTGCCAGCAGCCGGGAGGGGTGGAATTCACCCCTCCACTTT. This codes for CASSREGWNSPLHF. The chain recombines TRBV3-1 with TRBJ1-6, with a weak D call TRBD1 (5 bases). The CDR3 totals 14 residues. V was clipped by 4 bases and J by 7 bases, with 11 bases between them. Germline V lookup: CDR1 LGHDT, CDR2 YNNKEL (reference sequence). Looking up the rest from reference TRBV3-1 and TRBJ1-6 gives the full variable domain: DTAVSQTPKYLVTQMGNDKSIKCEQNLGHDTMYWYKQDSKKFLKIMFSYNNKELIINETVPNRFSPKSPDKAHLNLHINSLELGDSAVYFCASSREGWNSPLHFGNGTRLTVT.